What follows are 30 T cell receptor beta chains derived from one specimen sequenced in a study of cytomegalovirus exposure and HLA in healthy donors. TCRdb's table, derived via immunoSEQ multiplex PCR, lists solely in-frame clones and lacks some. Among 110,000 or so clones, 86% were seen once, and the ten largest hold 4.5% to 6%. The sample consisted of PBMCs. Every receptor here comes from a man between 18 and 35 years old in good health and CMV-seronegative.

Concerning this clone itself: A junction boundary mismatches the germline segment, possibly from a read error. The V and J genes are TRBV7-7 and TRBJ1-1; 9 bases line up with TRBD1. CDR1 and CDR2 (germline): SSHAT, FNYEAQ (reference sequence). The CDR3 totals 11 residues. This CDR3 is CASRWTGVAFF. CDR3 sequence (DNA): TGTGCTAGCAGGTGGACAGGGGTAGCTTTCTTT.

This clone was recorded only once. The V and J genes are TRBV6-1 and TRBJ1-3, with D perhaps TRBD1 (5 bases). Trimming took 3 bases from V and 0 from J, leaving 12 bases between them. Germline V CDR1 and CDR2: MNHNS, SASEGT. The CDR3 covers 16 residues. For the CDR3, the DNA is TGTGCCAGCAGTGACACAGGAGCCTCCTCTGGAAACACCATATATTTT. It codes for CASSDTGASSGNTIYF.

This clone has a single count. The rearrangement uses TRBV27 and TRBJ2-3, with TRBD1 matching over 7 bases. J lost 1 base, V lost 3 bases, and 4 bases had no gene match. CDR1 is MNHEY, CDR2 SMNVEV, per germline (reference sequence). This CDR3 comprises 15 residues. The CDR3 loop reads CASSLTGYGTDTQYF. CDR3 in DNA: TGTGCCAGCAGTTTGACAGGGTACGGCACAGATACGCAGTATTTT.

The V call is TRBV6-6, the J call TRBJ1-2; no clear D. Germline lookup yields CDR1 MNHNY and CDR2 SVGAGI (reference sequence). V lost 1 base, J lost 7 bases, and 19 bases lay in between. The CDR3 is 16 amino acids. The CDR3 DNA follows: TGTGCCAGCAGTTACTATAGTTCAGAGGCCGTGGCTGGCTACACCTTC. Translated, it gives CASSYYSSEAVAGYTF.

The rearrangement joins TRBV5-4 to TRBJ2-3; TRBD2 aligns across 9 bases. The J segment lost 5 bases and the V segment lost 0 bases, leaving 4 bases of the junction unmatched. This CDR3 has 15 amino acids. Looked up from germline, CDR1 is SGHNT and CDR2 is YYREEE (reference sequence). CDR3 loop: CASSLVGLAGDTQYF. The CDR3 coding sequence is TGTGCCAGCAGCTTGGTGGGACTAGCCGGAGATACGCAGTATTTT.

This clone was seen ten or more times. The chain links TRBV5-1 to TRBJ1-4, with 7 bases aligning to TRBD1. V shed 4 bases, J shed 7 bases, and the junction held 10 bases outside the gene matches. Germline CDR1 SGHRS, CDR2 YFSETQ. There are 15 residues in the CDR3. Here the CDR3 DNA reads TGCGCCAGCAGCGCCGCGACAGGGCGGGGTGAAAAACTGTTTTTT. This codes for CASSAATGRGEKLFF.

The chain is built from TRBV7-9 and TRBJ1-1; maybe TRBD1 (6 bases). The CDR3 runs to 15 residues. V was shortened by 1 base and J by 0 bases, with 9 bases between the two germline ends. Per germline, CDR1 SEHNR and CDR2 FQNEAQ (reference sequence). The CDR3 region is CASSLGTEMNTEAFF. In DNA form, the CDR3 reads TGTGCCAGCAGCTTAGGGACAGAAATGAACACTGAAGCTTTCTTT.

The rearrangement links TRBV7-6 to TRBJ1-6, with TRBD1 identical over 7 bases. Germline V gene sequence: CDR1 SGHVS, CDR2 FNYEAQ. The CDR3 is 15 amino acids. After removal of 5 bases from V and 8 bases from J, the junction contained 9 bases not matched to a gene. The CDR3 DNA reads as TGTGCCAGCAGCCAACAGGGGAGTCTAGATTCACCCCTCCACTTT. Encoded protein: CASSQQGSLDSPLHF.

This chain joins TRBV7-6 and TRBJ2-1; 7 bases fit TRBD2. The CDR3 loop spans 15 amino acids. Germline V gene sequence: CDR1 SGHVS, CDR2 FNYEAQ. V trimming: 5 bases; J trimming: 6 bases; junction bases outside the gene matches: 10. The CDR3 region has the DNA TGTGCCAGCAGCCCTCAGCGGGATGTCCGCAATGAGCAGTTCTTC. Its translation is CASSPQRDVRNEQFF. Filled out from reference TRBV7-6 and TRBJ2-1, the complete variable domain reads GAGVSQSPRYKVTKRGQDVALRCDPISGHVSLYWYRQALGQGPEFLTYFNYEAQQDKSGLPNDRFSAERPEGSISTLTIQRTEQRDSAMYRCASSPQRDVRNEQFFGPGTRLTVL.

This chain uses TRBV6-1 with TRBJ2-7; TRBD1 agrees at 7 bases. V shed 0 bases and J 3 bases; nucleotides not matched to a gene: 14. The CDR3 runs 18 residues. Germline V CDR1 and CDR2: MNHNS, SASEGT. The CDR3, as DNA: TGTGCCAGCAGTGAAGCGCCGGGACAGTTCAGAAAGGTCTACGAGCAGTACTTC. Its protein is CASSEAPGQFRKVYEQYF.

This clone was recorded once. The rearrangement links TRBV6-1 to TRBJ2-7; 8 bases fit TRBD1. V dropped 5 bases and J dropped 4; count of bases not matched to a gene: 7. The CDR3 runs to 14 residues. The germline V gene encodes CDR1 MNHNS and CDR2 SASEGT. The CDR3, as DNA: TGTGCCAGCAGTATACCAGGGGGCTTATACGAGCAGTACTTC. Protein sequence: CASSIPGGLYEQYF.

This rearrangement joins TRBV2 to TRBJ1-2; D not resolved. This CDR3 comprises 14 residues. Per germline, CDR1 SNHLY and CDR2 FYNNEI. V lost 1 base and J lost 6, with 12 bases in between. This chain's CDR3 is CASSEVRMFDGYTF. CDR3 DNA: TGTGCCAGCAGTGAAGTCAGGATGTTCGATGGCTACACCTTC.

This sequence joins TRBV30 and TRBJ1-5, with D possibly matching TRBD1 (5 bases). The CDR3 loop spans 16 amino acids. V was shortened by 3 bases and J by 9 bases, with 24 bases between the two germline ends. Germline loops: CDR1 GTSNPN, CDR2 SVGIG (reference sequence). The DNA for the CDR3 is TGTGCCTGGAGCGCAACGAACTCGCAGGGTATAGGGCCCCAGCATTTT. Its translation: CAWSATNSQGIGPQHF.

This clone came up once. The chain has TRBV2 and TRBJ2-1; 10 bases line up with TRBD2. V trimming: 8 bases; J trimming: 10 bases; junction bases outside the gene matches: 11. Germline lookup yields CDR1 SNHLY and CDR2 FYNNEI. CDR3 length: 14 residues. The CDR3 reads CASERTSGLSEQFF. CDR3 bases: TGTGCCAGCGAGAGGACTAGCGGTCTTAGCGAGCAGTTCTTC.

The DNA of the CDR3 is TGTGCCAGCAGTCCCGGGACAGGTCCCTACGAGCAGTACTTC. It encodes CASSPGTGPYEQYF. V and J are TRBV2 and TRBJ2-7; TRBD1 aligns across 8 bases. The CDR3 covers 14 residues. CDR1 SNHLY and CDR2 FYNNEI come from the germline V gene. Trimming cost V 5 bases and J 2 bases; bases outside gene matches: 5.

This chain joins TRBV28 and TRBJ2-7, with D possibly matching TRBD2 (5 bases). The CDR3 has 12 residues. CDR1 is MDHEN and CDR2 is SYDVKM in the germline V gene. Trimming pared 3 bases from V and 6 bases from J, leaving 9 bases between. The CDR3 reads CASSLTGGEQYF. The CDR3 region has the DNA TGTGCCAGCAGTTTGACTGGAGGCGAGCAGTACTTC.

The rearrangement uses TRBV4-1 and TRBJ2-7, with D tentatively TRBD1 (7 bases). Per germline, CDR1 MGHRA and CDR2 YSYEKL. The length of the CDR3 is 15 residues. The ends were cut back, 4 bases at V and 6 bases at J, with 19 bases in the middle. CDR3: CASSRPGGGPGEQYF. The CDR3 nucleotides read TGCGCCAGCAGCCGCCCTGGAGGGGGCCCCGGCGAGCAGTACTTC.

The chain employs TRBV5-6 and TRBJ2-3, with D possibly matching TRBD2 (6 bases). Trimming removed 1 base at V and 5 bases at J, with 14 bases between. Germline V CDR1 and CDR2: SGHDT, YYEEEE. CDR3 length equals 15 residues. The DNA of the CDR3 is TGTGCCAGCAGCTTGAGGGACTTGCTTAGAGATACGCAGTATTTT. Encoded protein: CASSLRDLLRDTQYF.

This clone was seen ten or more times. The chain recombines TRBV6-4 with TRBJ2-1; TRBD2 matches at 10 bases. Germline lookup yields CDR1 MRHNA and CDR2 SNTAGT. V shed 6 bases and J 4 bases; nucleotides not matched to a gene: 6. The CDR3 extends over 15 amino acids. The CDR3 DNA follows: TGTGCCAGCAGCCCTACTAGCGGGGATTACAATGAGCAGTTCTTC. Translation: CASSPTSGDYNEQFF.

This chain links TRBV12-5 with TRBJ2-1; 9 bases agree with TRBD2. From germline, CDR1 is LGHNT and CDR2 FRNRAP. The V segment lost 0 bases and the J segment 4 bases; nucleotides outside the gene matches: 7. The CDR3 length is 17 residues. CDR3 DNA: TGTGCTAGTGGTTTGGTTATCAGCGGGAGGCCTTACAATGAGCAGTTCTTC. It translates to CASGLVISGRPYNEQFF.

This sequence joins TRBV7-6 and TRBJ2-2; TRBD2 matches 12 bases. The V segment lost 5 bases and the J segment 4 bases; nucleotides outside the gene matches: 2. Per germline, CDR1 SGHVS and CDR2 FNYEAQ. The CDR3 is 15 amino acids. The CDR3 here is CASSGLAGPTGELFF. CDR3 sequence (DNA): TGTGCCAGCAGCGGACTAGCGGGGCCCACCGGGGAGCTGTTTTTT. Together with reference TRBV7-6 and TRBJ2-2, the CDR3 gives the full variable domain: GAGVSQSPRYKVTKRGQDVALRCDPISGHVSLYWYRQALGQGPEFLTYFNYEAQQDKSGLPNDRFSAERPEGSISTLTIQRTEQRDSAMYRCASSGLAGPTGELFFGEGSRLTVL.

The rearrangement links TRBV25-1 to TRBJ2-7, with 8 bases matching TRBD1. Germline CDR1 reads MGHDK; CDR2 reads SYGVNS. The CDR3 has 14 residues. Trimming at V came to 4 bases and at J to 5 bases, leaving 7 bases not matched to a gene. CDR3 nucleotides: TGTGCCAGCAGTGCCTCACAGGGGGTCCACGAGCAGTACTTC. Translation gives CASSASQGVHEQYF.

The rearrangement uses TRBV7-9 and TRBJ2-7, with 9 positions matching TRBD1. Losses at the gene ends were 2 bases for V and 2 bases for J; bases not matched to a gene: 4. This CDR3 comprises 15 residues. The V gene's germline CDR1 is SEHNR and CDR2 FQNEAQ (reference sequence). CDR3 nucleotide sequence: TGTGCCAGCAGCTTATGGGGGACAGGGCCCTACGAGCAGTACTTC. It is translated as CASSLWGTGPYEQYF.

This rearrangement joins TRBV9 to TRBJ2-3, with TRBD1 as a possible D gene (6 bases). Germline lookup yields CDR1 SGDLS and CDR2 YYNGEE. V was clipped by 0 bases and J by 2 bases, with 10 bases between them. The CDR3 runs to 15 residues. CDR3 DNA: TGTGCCAGCAGCGTAGTGGGACACCCCACAGATACGCAGTATTTT. Amino acid sequence: CASSVVGHPTDTQYF.

The gene calls are TRBV6-1 and TRBJ1-5; a weak D match, TRBD1 (6 bases). CDR1 is MNHNS, CDR2 SASEGT, per germline. The CDR3 consists of 13 residues. Trimming removed 3 bases from V and 9 bases from J, with 12 bases in between. The CDR3 sequence: CASSENRAPPQHF. The CDR3 region has the DNA TGTGCCAGCAGTGAGAACAGGGCCCCGCCCCAGCATTTT.

This clone was seen just once. The chain links TRBV29-1 to TRBJ2-5; 9 bases agree with TRBD1. V trimming: 4 bases; J trimming: 4 bases; junction bases outside the gene matches: 13. The CDR3 totals 16 residues. In germline, CDR1 is SQVTM, CDR2 ANQGSEA. CDR3 loop: CSVAKIPGQGSETQYF. CDR3 sequence (DNA): TGCAGCGTTGCCAAAATACCGGGACAGGGTTCAGAGACCCAGTACTTC.

The chain employs TRBV6-1 and TRBJ2-2; 9 positions agree with TRBD1. The ends lost 4 bases at V and 5 bases at J; junction bases unmatched: 8. The CDR3 has 16 residues. Looked up from germline, CDR1 is MNHNS and CDR2 is SASEGT. CDR3: CASSGPGQGRTGELFF. The CDR3 DNA follows: TGTGCCAGCAGTGGTCCGGGACAGGGACGGACCGGGGAGCTGTTTTTT.

The V gene is TRBV7-9, the J gene TRBJ1-5; TRBD1 might be the D (6 bases). V gave up 5 bases and J gave up 1 base, with 15 bases separating them. CDR1 and CDR2 (germline): SEHNR, FQNEAQ (reference sequence). This CDR3 contains 16 residues. The DNA of the CDR3 is TGTGCCAGCAGCCCCACTGGGCAGGGGAGCAATCAGCCCCAGCATTTT. Protein product: CASSPTGQGSNQPQHF.

This rearrangement joins TRBV5-1 to TRBJ1-1; 8 positions match TRBD1. V lost 3 bases to trimming and J lost 5 bases; unmatched junction nucleotides: 12. This CDR3 comprises 16 residues. CDR1 SGHRS and CDR2 YFSETQ come from the germline V gene. The CDR3 here is CASSYRPTGETTEAFF. The CDR3, as DNA: TGCGCCAGCAGCTACCGACCGACAGGGGAGACAACTGAAGCTTTCTTT.

The chain combines TRBV30 with TRBJ2-7; the D gene is possibly TRBD1 (6 bases). V lost 1 base to trimming and J lost 5 bases, with 15 bases between them. The CDR3 loop spans 14 amino acids. CDR1 and CDR2 from the germline V gene are GTSNPN and SVGIG (reference sequence). In nucleotides, the CDR3 is TGTGCCTGGAGTGGAGGTGACAGGATAAACGAGCAGTACTTC. Its translation is CAWSGGDRINEQYF. Combining the CDR3 with reference TRBV30 and TRBJ2-7 gives the whole variable domain SQTIHQWPATLVQPVGSPLSLECTVEGTSNPNLYWYRQAAGRGLQLLFYSVGIGQISSEVPQNLSASRPQDRQFILSSKKLLLSDSGFYLCAWSGGDRINEQYFGPGTRLTVT.